The clone carrying this TCR beta chain has a handful of counts. Its antigen is as yet unknown. The germline V gene encodes CDR1 SGDLS and CDR2 YYNGEE. V lost 3 bases and J lost 2; bases outside the gene matches: 6. This CDR3 contains 16 residues. This sample is part of a study of T-cell memory formation after mild COVID-19. General study results and limits: The second-wave clones peaking on day 37 were not confirmed as SARS-CoV-2-specific. The study found contracting CD4+ clones mainly in CM and EM and contracting CD8+ clones in EMRA. The appearance of some responding clones in pre-infection memory suggested that cross-reactive memory joined.

After 5'RACE with constant-segment primers, TCR alpha and TCR beta cDNA libraries carrying sample barcodes and UMIs were obtained. TCRdb itself ran the 5' RACE reads through MiXCR, one entry per CDR3 protein. Of 85,000 to 130,000 distinct CDR3 sequences listed, about a sixth are singletons. The source material was PBMCs or a T cell subset sorted from them (not recorded which). The chain joins TRBV9 to TRBJ2-3, with 10 bases identical to TRBD1. This TCR came from an adult woman who had mild COVID-19 (a few samples of this study predate the infection). Cell type and time point are not known. Here the CDR3 DNA reads TGTGCCAGCAGCGCCCGGACAGGGGGATACACAGATACGCAGTATTTT. Amino acids: CASSARTGGYTDTQYF.